Following are 21 T cell receptor beta chains from one sample sequenced in a study of CD8+ T cells in alopecia areata. Extraction of RNA preceded its reverse transcription into cDNA, which served as the sequencing template. Assay used: immunoSEQ multiplex PCR; TCRdb lists only in-frame clones, some missing. The data contain under 350,000 clones, nearly 60% of them seen just once; the ten biggest clones take up under 2%. As to treatment: oral pan-JAK inhibitor, 5-10 mg twice daily. The source was CD4+ T cells sorted from blood, collected at week 24, from a patient treated with tofacitinib. The receptors were sampled from a human donor with alopecia areata.

This clone appeared once. The V and J genes are TRBV5-4 and TRBJ2-7, with 7 bases fitting TRBD1. CDR1 is SGHNT and CDR2 is YYREEE in the germline V gene (reference sequence). Trimming removed 4 bases from V and 2 bases from J; junction bases left unmatched: 6. The CDR3 extends over 14 amino acids. The CDR3 region has the DNA TGTGCCAGCAGCGCCCGGGACAGTCCCTACGAGCAGTACTTC. It translates to CASSARDSPYEQYF.

This clone was observed a few times. The V and J genes are TRBV29-1 and TRBJ1-4, with 8 bases that match TRBD1. In germline, CDR1 is SQVTM, CDR2 ANQGSEA. Germline trimming cut 7 bases from V and 5 bases from J; bases unmatched to any gene: 9. This CDR3 spans 14 amino acids. The CDR3 region has the DNA TGCAGCGGAAAAGACAGGGGAAGGAATGAAAAACTGTTTTTT. Residues: CSGKDRGRNEKLFF.

V and J are TRBV6-5 and TRBJ2-3; maybe TRBD1 (5 bases). V was shortened by 0 bases and J by 3 bases, with 10 bases between the two germline ends. The CDR3 covers 15 residues. Germline loops: CDR1 MNHEY, CDR2 SVGAGI. For the CDR3, the DNA is TGTGCCAGCAGTTACTCAGGGGTTAGGACAGATACGCAGTATTTT. The encoded protein is CASSYSGVRTDTQYF.

This clone has just a few counts. The chain carries TRBV4-2 and TRBJ2-1; D may be TRBD2 (7 bases). CDR3 size: 17 residues. Germline CDR1 is LGHNA and CDR2 is YNFKEQ. V lost 4 bases and J 5 bases, leaving 21 bases between the germline ends. CDR3 sequence: CASSPHPAGGPNNEQFF. The CDR3 DNA reads as TGTGCCAGCAGCCCTCACCCCGCCGGGGGGCCCAACAATGAGCAGTTCTTC.

The gene calls are TRBV5-1 and TRBJ1-2, with D perhaps TRBD1 (5 bases). The CDR3 totals 13 residues. With 0 bases removed from V and 7 bases from J, the gap between germline ends came to 10 bases. Germline-derived CDR1 and CDR2 are SGHRS and YFSETQ. The CDR3: CASSLDEGTGYTF. CDR3 in DNA: TGCGCCAGCAGCTTGGATGAGGGGACTGGCTACACCTTC.

The J gene is TRBJ2-6, the V gene TRBV4-3; D is perhaps TRBD1 (6 bases). Germline-derived CDR1 and CDR2 are LGHNA and YSLEER. The length of the CDR3 is 17 residues. V lost 2 bases, J lost 12 bases, and 23 bases lay in between. CDR3 in amino acids: CASSQRISGELRSVLTF. CDR3 DNA: TGCGCCAGCAGCCAAAGGATCTCAGGGGAACTTCGTAGCGTCCTGACTTTC.

This clone was counted between two and nine times. The genes are TRBV9 and TRBJ2-5, with a weak D call TRBD1 (5 bases). CDR3 size: 13 residues. Germline V gives CDR1 SGDLS, CDR2 YYNGEE. The V gene lost 0 bases and the J gene lost 4 bases, with 7 bases spanning the gap. CDR3 amino acids: CASSVVQGETQYF. CDR3 DNA: TGTGCCAGCAGCGTAGTCCAGGGAGAGACCCAGTACTTC.

This clone was counted between two and nine times. The V and J genes are TRBV5-1 and TRBJ2-5; possible D gene TRBD1, 6 bases. Germline CDR1 SGHRS, CDR2 YFSETQ. V gave up 5 bases and J gave up 5 bases, with 16 bases separating them. This CDR3 comprises 14 residues. The CDR3 region is CASRDQKGDETQYF. DNA for the CDR3: TGCGCCAGCAGGGACCAAAAGGGGGACGAGACCCAGTACTTC.

This CDR3 reads CAWISRLNTEAFF. CDR3 DNA: TGTGCCTGGATTTCACGACTGAACACTGAAGCTTTCTTT. J is TRBJ1-1 and V is TRBV30; D is uncertain. V was trimmed by 4 bases and J by 0 bases, leaving 9 bases between them. The CDR3 loop spans 13 amino acids. Looked up from germline, CDR1 is GTSNPN and CDR2 is SVGIG (reference sequence).

This chain uses TRBV2 with TRBJ2-1, with 11 bases fitting TRBD2. V was clipped by 7 bases and J by 7 bases; unmatched bases: 6. The CDR3 consists of 14 residues. Germline assignment: CDR1 SNHLY and CDR2 FYNNEI. The CDR3 loop reads CASISGGAGNEQFF. CDR3 coding DNA: TGTGCCAGCATTAGCGGGGGGGCCGGAAATGAGCAGTTCTTC. Full variable domain (rest looked up from reference TRBV2 and TRBJ2-1): EPEVTQTPSHQVTQMGQEVILRCVPISNHLYFYWYRQILGQKVEFLVSFYNNEISEKSEIFDDQFSVERPDGSNFTLKIRSTKLEDSAMYFCASISGGAGNEQFFGPGTRLTVL.

There are a few counts of this clone. An end of the junction differs from the germline gene, which may be a read error. The rearrangement links TRBV29-1 to TRBJ1-4; D unresolved. Germline V gene lookup returns CDR1 SQVTM and CDR2 ANQGSEA. The CDR3 has 12 residues. Written as DNA, the CDR3 is TGCAGCGTTCAGGTCCAAGCAAGTTTGACTGTTTTT. This gives the protein CSVQVQASLTVF.

The DNA for the CDR3 is TGCAGCGTTCTGCGGGGTTTGGGAGAGACCCAGTACTTC. The encoded protein is CSVLRGLGETQYF. V is TRBV29-1 and J is TRBJ2-5; D may be TRBD2 (6 bases). V dropped 5 bases and J dropped 4 bases, with 14 bases sitting between them. Germline values: CDR1 SQVTM, CDR2 ANQGSEA. This CDR3 has 13 residues. Supplemented by reference TRBV29-1 and TRBJ2-5, the full variable domain reads SAVISQKPSRDICQRGTSLTIQCQVDSQVTMMFWYRQQPGQSLTLIATANQGSEATYESGFVIDKFPISRPNLTFSTLTVSNMSPEDSSIYLCSVLRGLGETQYFGPGTRLLVL.

The chain joins TRBV30 to TRBJ2-1, with D perhaps assigned TRBD1 or TRBD2 (6 bases each). Germline V gene sequence: CDR1 GTSNPN, CDR2 SVGIG (reference sequence). CDR3 length: 15 residues. Trimming cost V 2 bases and J 4 bases, with 15 bases left between them. CDR3 protein: CAWSPGGGGYNEQFF. CDR3 coding DNA: TGTGCCTGGAGTCCCGGAGGGGGTGGGTACAATGAGCAGTTCTTC.

This clone was seen more than once but under ten times. The J gene is TRBJ2-7, the V gene TRBV30, with D tentatively TRBD1 (6 bases). The ends were cut back, 5 bases at V and 5 bases at J, with 13 bases in the middle. The CDR3 sequence is 12 residues long. Germline-derived CDR1 and CDR2 are GTSNPN and SVGIG (reference sequence). CDR3 in DNA: TGTGCCTGGTCTGACAGGATCCACGAGCAGTACTTC. This codes for CAWSDRIHEQYF.

This rearrangement joins TRBV6-1 to TRBJ2-3, with 8 positions matching TRBD1. V was pared by 10 bases and J by 3 bases, with 6 bases of the junction left unmatched. CDR1 MNHNS and CDR2 SASEGT come from the germline V gene. The CDR3 consists of 13 residues. The CDR3 is CATRRDRTDTQYF. DNA of the CDR3: TGTGCCACCAGAAGGGACAGGACAGATACGCAGTATTTT.

This clone has more than one count but fewer than ten. This chain uses TRBV19 with TRBJ2-7, with TRBD1 identical over 7 bases. Germline V gene sequence: CDR1 LNHDA, CDR2 SQIVND (reference sequence). CDR3 length: 13 residues. V dropped 5 bases and J dropped 5; count of bases not matched to a gene: 6. CDR3 region: CASSPGGQNEQYF. CDR3 DNA sequence: TGTGCCAGTAGTCCAGGGGGTCAGAACGAGCAGTACTTC.

This chain links TRBV7-2 with TRBJ1-5; D possibly corresponds to TRBD1 (5 bases). CDR3 length: 15 amino acids. Germline CDR1 is SGHTA and CDR2 is FQGNSA. V was clipped by 2 bases and J by 0 bases, with 8 bases between them. The CDR3 is CASSLRRASNQPQHF. CDR3 coding DNA: TGTGCCAGCAGCTTACGCAGGGCTAGCAATCAGCCCCAGCATTTT.

This rearrangement joins TRBV2 to TRBJ2-3, with 7 bases that match TRBD2. Germline CDR1 is SNHLY and CDR2 is FYNNEI. J was trimmed by 2 bases and V by 4 bases; bases with no gene match: 6. The CDR3 covers 15 residues. In DNA form, the CDR3 reads TGTGCCAGCAGTGGGCCTAGCGGAATCACAGATACGCAGTATTTT. The encoded protein is CASSGPSGITDTQYF.

This clone was seen only a few times. The sample has other DNA sequences that encode this CDR3 too. The chain links TRBV4-2 to TRBJ2-3; D not certain. This CDR3 has 14 residues. V dropped 0 bases and J dropped 3 bases, with 7 bases sitting between them. The germline V gene has CDR1 LGHNA and CDR2 YNFKEQ. The CDR3: CASSQDRSTDTQYF. The CDR3 DNA reads TGTGCCAGCAGCCAAGACCGCAGTACAGATACGCAGTATTTT.

This clone was found a few times. This rearrangement joins TRBV6-1 to TRBJ2-5; D not certain. V was shortened by 2 bases and J by 6 bases, with 7 bases between the two germline ends. CDR3 length equals 12 residues. The germline V gene encodes CDR1 MNHNS and CDR2 SASEGT. The CDR3 bases are TGTGCCAGCAGTGAACTGGGGAAGACCCAGTACTTC. Its translation is CASSELGKTQYF.

The chain employs TRBV5-1 and TRBJ2-3; 7 nucleotides line up with TRBD2. Germline trimming cut 2 bases from V and 6 bases from J; bases unmatched to any gene: 12. CDR1 is SGHRS and CDR2 is YFSETQ in the germline V gene. The CDR3 extends over 16 amino acids. The CDR3: CASSLAGSTTGDTQYF. CDR3 nucleotides: TGCGCCAGCAGCTTAGCGGGGTCAACAACGGGCGATACGCAGTATTTT.